The rows below give T cell receptor beta chains drawn from one sample of a study of blood T cell repertoires in COVID-19. Assay: immunoSEQ multiplex PCR; the TCRdb copy retains only in-frame clones and omits some. Of about 270,000 clones in the sample, roughly 85% were seen once. Sequenced sample: peripheral blood. These receptors all come from a woman aged 50 to 60 who had recovered from COVID-19. CDR3s include the opening cysteine and the closing phenylalanine or tryptophan. A D gene is named only where the DNA matches it firmly. Rows may omit the clone size; those that give it use once, few, many or a size class.

DNA | CDR3 | size | J | D | V
TGTGCCAGCAGTCACTCAGGGGTGGATACGCAGTATTTT | CASSHSGVDTQYF | - | TRBJ2-3 | - | TRBV27
TGTGCCAGCTTAAACAGCGGGAAATTCTACAATGAGCAGTTCTTC | CASLNSGKFYNEQFF | - | TRBJ2-1 | TRBD2 | TRBV28
TGTGCCACCAGCAGAGAGGACAGGGTTGGCAATCAGCCCCAGCATTTT | CATSREDRVGNQPQHF | - | TRBJ1-5 | TRBD1 | TRBV15
TGTGCCAGCAGGGCCTTGACAGGGAACGGCTACACCTTC | CASRALTGNGYTF | - | TRBJ1-2 | TRBD1 | TRBV9
TGTGCCAGCAGCTTGGGGGCTAGTAGGCGGGTGAACACTGAAGCTTTCTTT | CASSLGASRRVNTEAFF | once | TRBJ1-1 | - | TRBV5-6
TGTGCCAGCAGTTTGGTGGAGGATAGCGGGAGGGGGCAGTTCTTC | CASSLVEDSGRGQFF | - | TRBJ2-1 | TRBD2 | TRBV27
TGTGCCACCAGTGATTCCCCCCCCAGGGAGGTCCAAGAGACCCAGTACTTC | CATSDSPPREVQETQYF | - | TRBJ2-5 | - | TRBV24-1
TGCGCCAGCAGCCAGGGGACCCAGGGACCCTACGAGCAGTACTTC | CASSQGTQGPYEQYF | - | TRBJ2-7 | - | TRBV5-1
TGCGCCAGCAGCCCAGGGTACGGCGAGCAGTACTTC | CASSPGYGEQYF | - | TRBJ2-7 | - | TRBV4-3
TGTGCCAGCAGTTACTTACAGGGGAACACTGAAGCTTTCTTT | CASSYLQGNTEAFF | - | TRBJ1-1 | - | TRBV6-5
TGTGCCACTAGCGGGGGGGCTCAGAATGAGCAGTTCTTC | CATSGGAQNEQFF | - | TRBJ2-1 | TRBD2 | TRBV10-3
TGTGCCAGCAGGGTACAGGGGAGCACTGAAGCTTTCTTT | CASRVQGSTEAFF | - | TRBJ1-1 | TRBD1 | TRBV27
TGTGCCAGCAGTCCGAATCAGGGACAGGCCGTAACAACTAATGAAAAACTGTTTTTT | CASSPNQGQAVTTNEKLFF | - | TRBJ1-4 | TRBD1 | TRBV27
TGCGCCAGCAGCACGGGACTAGCGGGGGCCTACAATGAGCAGTTCTTC | CASSTGLAGAYNEQFF | - | TRBJ2-1 | TRBD2 | TRBV5-1
TGTGCCGTCTCAGGGGCAAATCAGCCCCAGCATTTT | CAVSGANQPQHF | once | TRBJ1-5 | - | TRBV10-3
TGTGCCAGCATTCAGGGGTTGACCGGGGAGCTGTTTTTT | CASIQGLTGELFF | - | TRBJ2-2 | - | TRBV6-5
TGTGCCAGCAGCCAAGAAGTAGCGGGAGTTACCGGGGAGCTGTTTTTT | CASSQEVAGVTGELFF | - | TRBJ2-2 | TRBD2 | TRBV4-2
TGTGCCAGCAGCTTAGCCGAGGCTCCATACGAGCAGTACTTC | CASSLAEAPYEQYF | few | TRBJ2-7 | - | TRBV13
TGTGCCAGCAGCGGACTAAACCGGGACAGGGGTAATGGCTACACCTTC | CASSGLNRDRGNGYTF | - | TRBJ1-2 | TRBD1 | TRBV27
TGTGCCAGCAGTACCGGGGAGGGGGTGATGTGGGAAGAGACCCAGTACTTC | CASSTGEGVMWEETQYF | - | TRBJ2-5 | - | TRBV28
TGTGCCAGCAGTTACGGACCGGACAGCCTCCATTACTTC | CASSYGPDSLHYF | - | TRBJ2-4 | - | TRBV6-2/TRBV6-3
TGTGCCTGGACCAGGACAGTCTCGACTGAAGCTTTCTTT | CAWTRTVSTEAFF | - | TRBJ1-1 | - | TRBV30
TGCGCCAGCAGCGGCTACCAAGAGACCCAGTACTTC | CASSGYQETQYF | - | TRBJ2-5 | - | TRBV5-1
TGTGCCAGCAGCCAAGATTTAATGGCAGGGGGCACCACTGAAGCTTTCTTT | CASSQDLMAGGTTEAFF | - | TRBJ1-1 | TRBD1 | TRBV3-1/TRBV3-2
TGTGCCAGCAGTGATGGTGGGGGGGACTACAATGAGCAGTTCTTC | CASSDGGGDYNEQFF | - | TRBJ2-1 | TRBD2 | TRBV6-4
TGTGCCAGCAGCTTAGTAGGGGGAGGGTGGCTTCGCGATGAGCAGTTCTTC | CASSLVGGGWLRDEQFF | - | TRBJ2-1 | - | TRBV7-2
TGTGCCAGCAGTGCCGTGGGAACGGGGAACTACGAGCAGTACTTC | CASSAVGTGNYEQYF | - | TRBJ2-7 | - | TRBV2
- | CASSSSTGVGNTIYF | - | TRBJ1-3 | - | TRBV27
TGTGCCAGTAGTATAGCCAAGAACACTGAAGCTTTCTTT | CASSIAKNTEAFF | once | TRBJ1-1 | - | TRBV19
TGTGCCAGCAGTGTTTCCGCAGGGAATGGCTACACCTTC | CASSVSAGNGYTF | - | TRBJ1-2 | - | TRBV2
TGTGCCATCAGTAGGGGGCAGAACACTGAAGCTTTCTTT | CAISRGQNTEAFF | - | TRBJ1-1 | TRBD1 | TRBV2
TGCGCCAGCAGCCGGGCCAGGGCCACCGGGGAGCTGTTTTTT | CASSRARATGELFF | - | TRBJ2-2 | - | TRBV5-1
TGTGCCAGCAGTTCCCTTACAGGAGCAGCTTTCTTT | CASSSLTGAAFF | once | TRBJ1-1 | - | TRBV6-2/TRBV6-3